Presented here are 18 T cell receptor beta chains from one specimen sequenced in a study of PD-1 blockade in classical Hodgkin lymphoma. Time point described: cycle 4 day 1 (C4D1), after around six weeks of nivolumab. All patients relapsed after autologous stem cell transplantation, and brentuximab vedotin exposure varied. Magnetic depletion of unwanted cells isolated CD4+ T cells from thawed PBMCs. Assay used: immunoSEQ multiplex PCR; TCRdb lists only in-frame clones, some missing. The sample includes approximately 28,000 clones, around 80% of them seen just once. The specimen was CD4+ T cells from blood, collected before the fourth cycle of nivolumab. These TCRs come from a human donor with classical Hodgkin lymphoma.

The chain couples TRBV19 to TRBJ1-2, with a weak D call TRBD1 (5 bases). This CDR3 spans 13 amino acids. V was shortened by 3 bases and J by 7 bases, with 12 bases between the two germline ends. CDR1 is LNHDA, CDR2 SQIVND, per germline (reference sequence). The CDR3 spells CASSIEGRSGYTF. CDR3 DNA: TGTGCCAGTAGTATTGAGGGGAGGTCTGGCTACACCTTC.

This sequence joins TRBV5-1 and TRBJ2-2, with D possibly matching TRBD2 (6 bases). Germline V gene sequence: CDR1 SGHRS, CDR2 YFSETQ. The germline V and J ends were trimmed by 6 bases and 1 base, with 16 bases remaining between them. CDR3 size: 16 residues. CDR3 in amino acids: CASTRGSLLNTGELFF. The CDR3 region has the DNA TGCGCCAGCACCCGGGGGAGTTTGTTGAACACCGGGGAGCTGTTTTTT.

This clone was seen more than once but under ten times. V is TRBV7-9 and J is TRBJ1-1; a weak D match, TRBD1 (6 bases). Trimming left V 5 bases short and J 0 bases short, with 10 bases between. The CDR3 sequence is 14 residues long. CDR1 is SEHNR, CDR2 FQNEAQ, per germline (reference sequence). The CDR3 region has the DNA TGTGCCAGCAGCCCAGGACAGATGAACACTGAAGCTTTCTTT. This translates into CASSPGQMNTEAFF. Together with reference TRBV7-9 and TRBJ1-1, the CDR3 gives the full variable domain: DTGVSQNPRHKITKRGQNVTFRCDPISEHNRLYWYRQTLGQGPEFLTYFQNEAQLEKSRLLSDRFSAERPKGSFSTLEIQRTEQGDSAMYLCASSPGQMNTEAFFGQGTRLTVV.

The CDR3, as DNA: TGTGCCAGCTCACCTTTGCAGGGGGCTGTGCAGCCCCAGCATTTT. Its translation is CASSPLQGAVQPQHF. The rearrangement joins TRBV18 to TRBJ1-5, with 8 positions matching TRBD1. From germline, CDR1 is KGHSH and CDR2 LQKENI. This CDR3 comprises 15 residues. V dropped 3 bases and J dropped 7; count of bases not matched to a gene: 8.

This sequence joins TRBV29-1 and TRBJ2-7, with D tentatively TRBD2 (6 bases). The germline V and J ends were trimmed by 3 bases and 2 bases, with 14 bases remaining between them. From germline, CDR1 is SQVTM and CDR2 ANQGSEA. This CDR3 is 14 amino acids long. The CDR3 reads CSVEVGGKPYEQYF. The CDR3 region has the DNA TGCAGCGTTGAGGTCGGCGGGAAACCCTACGAGCAGTACTTC.

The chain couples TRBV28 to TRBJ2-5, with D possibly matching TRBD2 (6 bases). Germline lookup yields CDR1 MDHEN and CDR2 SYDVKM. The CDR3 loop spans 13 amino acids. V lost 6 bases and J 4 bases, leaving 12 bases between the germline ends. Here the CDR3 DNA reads TGTGCCAGCAGAGGCGGGGTTGGAGAGACCCAGTACTTC. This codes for CASRGGVGETQYF.

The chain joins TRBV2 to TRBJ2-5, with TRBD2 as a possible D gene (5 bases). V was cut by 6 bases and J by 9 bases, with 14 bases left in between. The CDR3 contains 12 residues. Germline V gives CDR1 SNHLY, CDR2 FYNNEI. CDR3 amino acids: CASSPEGMAQYF. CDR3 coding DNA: TGTGCCAGCAGCCCCGAGGGTATGGCCCAGTACTTC.

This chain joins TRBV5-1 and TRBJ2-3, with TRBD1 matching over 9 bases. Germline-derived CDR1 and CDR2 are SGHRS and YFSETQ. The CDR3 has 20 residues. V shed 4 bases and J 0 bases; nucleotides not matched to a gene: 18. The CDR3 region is CASSQRGPGQGGSSTDTQYF. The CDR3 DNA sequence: TGCGCCAGCAGCCAGAGAGGACCGGGACAGGGAGGTTCTAGCACAGATACGCAGTATTTT.

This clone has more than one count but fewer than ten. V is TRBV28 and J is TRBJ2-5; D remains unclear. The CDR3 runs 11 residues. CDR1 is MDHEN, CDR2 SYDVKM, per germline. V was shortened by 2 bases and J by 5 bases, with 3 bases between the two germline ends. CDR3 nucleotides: TGTGCCAGCAGTTTAAGCGAGACCCAGTACTTC. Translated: CASSLSETQYF.

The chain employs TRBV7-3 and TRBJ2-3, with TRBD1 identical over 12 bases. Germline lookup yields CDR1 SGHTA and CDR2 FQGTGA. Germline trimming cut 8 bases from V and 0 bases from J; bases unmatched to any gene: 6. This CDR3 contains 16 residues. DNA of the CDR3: TGTGCCAGCTCCTGGGGACAGGGGGCTAGCACAGATACGCAGTATTTT. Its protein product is CASSWGQGASTDTQYF.

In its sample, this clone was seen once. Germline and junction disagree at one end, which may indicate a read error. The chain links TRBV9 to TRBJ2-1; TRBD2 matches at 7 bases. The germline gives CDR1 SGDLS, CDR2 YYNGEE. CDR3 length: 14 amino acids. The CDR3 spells CASSVGWTRGEQFF. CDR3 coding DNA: TGTGCCAGCAGCGTAGGGTGGACTAGGGGTGAGCAATTCTTC.

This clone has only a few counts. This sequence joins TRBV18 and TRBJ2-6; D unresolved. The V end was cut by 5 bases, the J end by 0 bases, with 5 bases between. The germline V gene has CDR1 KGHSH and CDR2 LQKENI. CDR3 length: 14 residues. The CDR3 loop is CASSTISGANVLTF. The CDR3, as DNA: TGTGCCAGCTCAACGATCTCTGGGGCCAACGTCCTGACTTTC. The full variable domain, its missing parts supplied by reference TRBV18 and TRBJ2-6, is NAGVMQNPRHLVRRRGQEARLRCSPMKGHSHVYWYRQLPEEGLKFMVYLQKENIIDESGMPKERFSAEFPKEGPSILRIQQVVRGDSAAYFCASSTISGANVLTFGAGSRLTVL.

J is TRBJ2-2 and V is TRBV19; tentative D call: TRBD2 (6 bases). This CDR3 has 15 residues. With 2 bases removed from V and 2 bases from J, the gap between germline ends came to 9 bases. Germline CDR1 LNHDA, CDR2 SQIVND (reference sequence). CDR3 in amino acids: CASSISGTNTGELFF. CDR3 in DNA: TGTGCCAGTAGTATATCTGGGACTAACACCGGGGAGCTGTTTTTT.

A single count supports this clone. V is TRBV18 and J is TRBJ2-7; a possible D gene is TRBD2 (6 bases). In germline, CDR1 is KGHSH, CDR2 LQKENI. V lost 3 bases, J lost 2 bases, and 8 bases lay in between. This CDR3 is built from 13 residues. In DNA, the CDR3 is TGTGCCAGCTCACCCCGGGAGACCTACGAGCAGTACTTC. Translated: CASSPRETYEQYF. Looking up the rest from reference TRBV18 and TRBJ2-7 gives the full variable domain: NAGVMQNPRHLVRRRGQEARLRCSPMKGHSHVYWYRQLPEEGLKFMVYLQKENIIDESGMPKERFSAEFPKEGPSILRIQQVVRGDSAAYFCASSPRETYEQYFGPGTRLTVT.

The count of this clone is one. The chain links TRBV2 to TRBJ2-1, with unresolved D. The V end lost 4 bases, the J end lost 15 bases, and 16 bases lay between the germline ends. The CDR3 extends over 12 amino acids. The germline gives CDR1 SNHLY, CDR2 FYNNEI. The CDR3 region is CASSVMDPRSFF. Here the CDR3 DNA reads TGTGCCAGCAGTGTGATGGATCCGAGGTCGTTCTTC.

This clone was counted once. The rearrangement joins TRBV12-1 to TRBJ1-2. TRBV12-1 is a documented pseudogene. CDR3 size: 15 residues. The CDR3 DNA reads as TGTGCCAGCAGCTTAACGGGACGACGGCTCTATGGCTACACCTTC. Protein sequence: CASSLTGRRLYGYTF.

The DNA of the CDR3 is TGTGCCAGCAGTTTCCCCGGGGGGGTCGAGCAGTACTTC. This codes for CASSFPGGVEQYF. The chain has TRBV28 and TRBJ2-7; TRBD2 aligns across 8 bases. This CDR3 spans 13 amino acids. Per germline, CDR1 MDHEN and CDR2 SYDVKM. J was trimmed by 6 bases and V by 3 bases; bases with no gene match: 4.

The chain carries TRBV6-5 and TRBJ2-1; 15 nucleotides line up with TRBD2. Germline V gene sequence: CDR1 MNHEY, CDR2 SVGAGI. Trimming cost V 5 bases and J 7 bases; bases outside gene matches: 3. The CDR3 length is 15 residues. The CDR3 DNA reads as TGTGCCAGCAGTACGGGACTAGCGGGAGGTAATGAGCAGTTCTTC. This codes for CASSTGLAGGNEQFF.